Sequencing of this TCR beta chain was carried out in a study of read filtering for tumor transcriptome and immune sequencing. Study observations and caveats: The CD138-negative fraction was mixed bone marrow immune cells, not pure T cells.

This library used 300 to 500 ng RNA and molecular barcoded adaptors spanning alpha/delta and beta/gamma chains. In TCRdb, the reads were re-called with MiXCR into one record per CDR3 protein. The table records about 46,000 distinct CDR3 sequences, around 19% of them present only once. In this sample, this clonotype turned up many times. What it binds is unknown. The CDR3 has 15 amino acids. V lost 0 bases, J lost 4 bases, and 11 bases lay in between. Germline-derived CDR1 and CDR2 are LGHNA and YSLEER. V gene TRBV4-3 combines with J gene TRBJ2-3; D is perhaps TRBD1 (6 bases). This sequence was found in a donor aged 40 or over with multiple myeloma. Sequencing was done on a sample of a population of CD138-negative cells sorted from bone marrow. CDR3 sequence: CASSQDPGVADTQYF. The CDR3 coding sequence is TGCGCCAGCAGCCAAGACCCAGGGGTGGCAGATACGCAGTATTTT.